The 7 T cell receptor beta chains in this list originate from one sample, sequenced in a study of Ad26.COV2.S vaccination and SARS-CoV-2 variants (dated by TCRdb to the early 2020s). Libraries came from the immunoSEQ multiplex PCR assay. TCRdb re-hosts the immuneACCESS table, in-frame sequences only. Its copies lack some clones; in the studies checked, an unresolved V gene accounts for under half of them, and the cause for the rest is not known. The sample data list around 340,000 clones, and 85% to 90% of these were observed just once. The ten largest clones represent approximately 5% of the sample. In the paper's terms, the treatment or condition label means: some 19 received Ad26.COV2.S at low or high dose, single or two shots; several received placebo; per-sample allocation not given. For vaccine and placebo recipients, repertoires were sequenced using samples collected on day 63 after the first injection.

The source material was peripheral blood, sampled in a trial of Ad26.COV2.S vaccine versus placebo. The source of these receptors is a person between 18 and 60 years old who received the Ad26.COV2.S COVID-19 vaccine or a placebo.

The chain's CDR3 is CASSLVGLGGDEKLFF. CDR3 sequence (DNA): TGTGCCAGCAGCTTGGTTGGACTCGGGGGCGATGAAAAACTGTTTTTT. The chain employs TRBV5-6 and TRBJ1-4, with TRBD1 as a possible D gene (6 bases). Germline V CDR1 and CDR2: SGHDT, YYEEEE. The germline V and J ends were trimmed by 0 bases and 6 bases, with 15 bases remaining between them. The CDR3 consists of 16 residues. The variable domain in full, completed from reference TRBV5-6 and TRBJ1-4, reads DAGVTQSPTHLIKTRGQQVTLRCSPKSGHDTVSWYQQALGQGPQFIFQYYEEEERQRGNFPDRFSGHQFPNYSSELNVNALLLGDSALYLCASSLVGLGGDEKLFFGSGTQLSVL.

The chain has TRBV7-6 and TRBJ2-7, with D possibly TRBD1 on 6 matching bases. V was trimmed by 5 bases and J by 11 bases, leaving 16 bases between them. CDR3 length: 12 amino acids. Germline V gene sequence: CDR1 SGHVS, CDR2 FNYEAQ. Here the CDR3 DNA reads TGTGCCAGCAGCCAGAACAGACAGGTGAAGTACTTC. Translating gives CASSQNRQVKYF.

The chain uses TRBV7-2 and TRBJ1-2; 9 nucleotides agree with TRBD1. The CDR3 runs 17 residues. Germline CDR1 and CDR2: SGHTA and FQGNSA. With 2 bases clipped from V and 3 bases from J, the junction kept 10 bases outside the gene matches. CDR3 loop: CASSLKGQGSLDYGYTF. In DNA form, the CDR3 reads TGTGCCAGCAGCTTAAAGGGACAGGGAAGCCTAGACTATGGCTACACCTTC.

This rearrangement joins TRBV5-4 to TRBJ2-5; D gene ambiguous. Germline values: CDR1 SGHNT, CDR2 YYREEE (reference sequence). This CDR3 is 15 amino acids long. Deletions cut 1 base from V and 4 bases from J, with 14 bases between. CDR3 loop: CASSLTPFTTETQYF. In nucleotides, the CDR3 is TGTGCCAGCAGCTTGACACCTTTCACAACAGAGACCCAGTACTTC. The whole variable domain, filled in from reference TRBV5-4 and TRBJ2-5, reads ETGVTQSPTHLIKTRGQQVTLRCSSQSGHNTVSWYQQALGQGPQFIFQYYREEENGRGNFPPRFSGLQFPNYSSELNVNALELDDSALYLCASSLTPFTTETQYFGPGTRLLVL.

This clone was detected once. This rearrangement joins TRBV28 to TRBJ2-1; the D is unclear. The germline gives CDR1 MDHEN, CDR2 SYDVKM. Trimming left V 2 bases short and J 6 bases short, with 11 bases between. This CDR3 region has 14 residues. The CDR3 region has the DNA TGTGCCAGCAGTTTAAGTTTCCTGGGCAATGAGCAGTTCTTC. Its translation is CASSLSFLGNEQFF.

This chain joins TRBV5-4 and TRBJ2-1; TRBD2 agrees at 12 bases. Germline-derived CDR1 and CDR2 are SGHNT and YYREEE (reference sequence). The junction had 8 bases not matched to a gene; V was cut back by 4 bases and J by 6 bases. The CDR3 contains 16 residues. CDR3 sequence reads: CASSGQGTSGFNEQFF. In DNA, the CDR3 is TGTGCCAGCAGCGGGCAGGGGACTAGCGGGTTCAATGAGCAGTTCTTC. Full variable domain (rest looked up from reference TRBV5-4 and TRBJ2-1): ETGVTQSPTHLIKTRGQQVTLRCSSQSGHNTVSWYQQALGQGPQFIFQYYREEENGRGNFPPRFSGLQFPNYSSELNVNALELDDSALYLCASSGQGTSGFNEQFFGPGTRLTVL.

This chain connects TRBV4-1 to TRBJ1-1; D unresolved. This CDR3 spans 18 amino acids. In germline, CDR1 is MGHRA, CDR2 YSYEKL. The germline V and J ends were trimmed by 0 bases and 7 bases, with 24 bases remaining between them. CDR3 in amino acids: CASSQDTSEIEVTGEAFF. CDR3 DNA: TGCGCCAGCAGCCAAGACACCTCGGAGATAGAGGTTACCGGTGAAGCTTTCTTT.